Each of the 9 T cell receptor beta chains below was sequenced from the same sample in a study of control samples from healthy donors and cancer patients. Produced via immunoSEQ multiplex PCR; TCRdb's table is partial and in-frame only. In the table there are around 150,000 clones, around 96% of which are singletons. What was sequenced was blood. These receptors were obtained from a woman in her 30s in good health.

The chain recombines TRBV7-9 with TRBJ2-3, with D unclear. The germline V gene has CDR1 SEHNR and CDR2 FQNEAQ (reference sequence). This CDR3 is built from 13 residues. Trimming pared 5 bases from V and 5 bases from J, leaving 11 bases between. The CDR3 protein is CASSPPVEDTQYF. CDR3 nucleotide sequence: TGTGCCAGCAGCCCTCCGGTGGAAGATACGCAGTATTTT.

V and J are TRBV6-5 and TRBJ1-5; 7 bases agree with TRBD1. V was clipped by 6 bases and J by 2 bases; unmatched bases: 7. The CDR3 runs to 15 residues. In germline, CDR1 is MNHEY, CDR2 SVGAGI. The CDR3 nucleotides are TGTGCCAGCAGACCCGGGACAGCAGGCAATCAGCCCCAGCATTTT. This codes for CASRPGTAGNQPQHF.

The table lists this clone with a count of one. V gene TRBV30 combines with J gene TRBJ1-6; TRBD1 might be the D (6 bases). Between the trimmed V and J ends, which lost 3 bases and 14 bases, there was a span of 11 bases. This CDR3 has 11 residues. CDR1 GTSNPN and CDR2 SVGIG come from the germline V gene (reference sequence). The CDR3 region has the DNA TGTGCCTGGAGACAGGGTTTGGCCCTCCACTTT. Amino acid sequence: CAWRQGLALHF. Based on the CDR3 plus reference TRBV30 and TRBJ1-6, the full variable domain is SQTIHQWPATLVQPVGSPLSLECTVEGTSNPNLYWYRQAAGRGLQLLFYSVGIGQISSEVPQNLSASRPQDRQFILSSKKLLLSDSGFYLCAWRQGLALHFGNGTRLTVT.

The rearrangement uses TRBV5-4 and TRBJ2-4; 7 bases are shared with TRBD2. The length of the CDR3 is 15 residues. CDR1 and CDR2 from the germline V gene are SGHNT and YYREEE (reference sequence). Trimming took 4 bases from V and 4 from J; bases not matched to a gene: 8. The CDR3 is CASSPGRAAKNIQYF. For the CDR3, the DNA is TGTGCCAGCAGCCCTGGGAGGGCAGCGAAAAACATTCAGTACTTC.

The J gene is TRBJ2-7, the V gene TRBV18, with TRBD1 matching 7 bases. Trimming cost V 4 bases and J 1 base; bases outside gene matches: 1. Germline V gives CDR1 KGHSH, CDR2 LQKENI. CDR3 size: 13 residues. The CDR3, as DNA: TGTGCCAGCTCACGGGGACAGTCCTACGAGCAGTACTTC. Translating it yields CASSRGQSYEQYF.

The CDR3 sequence: CASSQISGEQFF. CDR3 bases: TGTGCCAGCAGCCAAATATCGGGTGAGCAGTTCTTC. V gene TRBV28 combines with J gene TRBJ2-1; D is undetermined. CDR1 and CDR2 from the germline V gene are MDHEN and SYDVKM. V was clipped by 6 bases and J by 9 bases, with 12 bases between them. The length of the CDR3 is 12 residues.

The CDR3, as DNA: TGTGCCAGCGACTTGCATGGCGGGGGGCCGGCAGATACGCAGTATTTT. It is translated as CASDLHGGGPADTQYF. This chain joins TRBV27 and TRBJ2-3; 8 nucleotides match TRBD2. This CDR3 spans 16 amino acids. Germline lookup yields CDR1 MNHEY and CDR2 SMNVEV (reference sequence). J gave up 4 bases and V 8 bases, and 14 bases lay outside the gene matches.

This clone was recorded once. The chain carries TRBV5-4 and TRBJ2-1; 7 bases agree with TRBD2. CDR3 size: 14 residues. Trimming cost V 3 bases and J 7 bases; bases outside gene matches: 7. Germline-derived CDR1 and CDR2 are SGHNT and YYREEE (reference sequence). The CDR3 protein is CASSSQRGLNEQFF. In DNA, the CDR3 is TGTGCCAGCAGCTCCCAGCGGGGTTTAAATGAGCAGTTCTTC.

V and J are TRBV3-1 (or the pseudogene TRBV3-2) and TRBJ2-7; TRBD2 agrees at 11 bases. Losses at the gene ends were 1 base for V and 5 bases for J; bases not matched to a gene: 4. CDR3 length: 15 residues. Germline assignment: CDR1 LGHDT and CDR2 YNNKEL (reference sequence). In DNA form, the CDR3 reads TGTGCCAGCAGCCAAGTAACTAGCGGGAGACACGAGCAGTACTTC. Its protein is CASSQVTSGRHEQYF.